This is a list of T cell receptor beta chains from one sample in a study of T cell responses to AZD1222 COVID-19 vaccine. Using immunoSEQ multiplex PCR, the repertoire was profiled, and TCRdb retains in-frame clones only, with some absent. The table has about 120,000 clones, 80% to 95% seen once. This specimen was peripheral blood, taken on day 0 of AZD1222 vaccination. These receptors were obtained from an adult in good health. Both conserved end residues are part of each CDR3. D genes are given only for firm matches. Where a row states a size, it is once, few, many or the class of an expanded clone; other rows omit it.

once	NA	TRBV19	TRBJ1-5	TGTGCCAGTAGTATATGGGACGGAGATCAGCCCCAGCATTTT	CASSIWDGDQPQHF
once	TRBD1	TRBV4-1	TRBJ2-7	TGCGCCAGCAGCCCCAGCAGGGGGCTTAATTACGAGCAGTACTTC	CASSPSRGLNYEQYF
NA	NA	TRBV9	TRBJ2-3	TGTGCCAGCAGCGTAGAAGTTAGAACAGATACGCAGTATTTT	CASSVEVRTDTQYF
few	TRBD1	TRBV10-1	TRBJ1-2	TGCGCCAGCAACCCCAACCACTTCGGTAGACAGGGGGTAGCCTATGGCTACACCTTC	CASNPNHFGRQGVAYGYTF
NA	NA	TRBV6-2/TRBV6-3	TRBJ2-3	TGTGCCAGCAGTTGGGGAGGTCTAGCCCGGTACACAGATACGCAGTATTTT	CASSWGGLARYTDTQYF
NA	NA	TRBV7-2	TRBJ1-2	TGTGCCAGCAGCTTTTTACTGGGAGGGGGGAACTATGGCTACACCTTC	CASSFLLGGGNYGYTF
NA	NA	TRBV2	TRBJ1-2	TGTGCCAGCCCCACCCGGGGCTACACCTTC	CASPTRGYTF
NA	NA	TRBV11-1	TRBJ2-3	TGTGCCAGCAGCTTTTTGACCCCTACCACAGATACGCAGTATTTT	CASSFLTPTTDTQYF
NA	NA	TRBV2	TRBJ2-5	TGTGCCAGCAGTGGTAGGCAAGAGACCCAGTACTTC	CASSGRQETQYF
NA	NA	TRBV19	TRBJ1-6	TGTGCCAGTAGTACCCCCGGGACAACCGGGAGATCACCCCTCCACTTT	CASSTPGTTGRSPLHF
NA	NA	TRBV11-2	TRBJ2-7	TGTGCCAGCAGCTTAGGTCGGGGTCAGTCTCCCTACGAGCAGTACTTC	CASSLGRGQSPYEQYF
NA	TRBD1	TRBV7-9	TRBJ1-1	TGTGCCAGCAGCCCCGTTTCACAGGGGACTGAAGCTTTCTTT	CASSPVSQGTEAFF
few	NA	TRBV25-1	TRBJ1-3	TGTGCCAGCAGTGATCCAGTAGTCTCTGGAAACACCATATATTTT	CASSDPVVSGNTIYF
NA	TRBD1	TRBV27	TRBJ1-2	TGTGCCAGCAGTCGGACAGGCCCAGCTAACTATGGCTACACCTTC	CASSRTGPANYGYTF
NA	TRBD1	TRBV4-2	TRBJ2-7	TGTGCCAGCAGCCAGGACGGGACAGGGCCCTACGAGCAGTACTTC	CASSQDGTGPYEQYF
NA	TRBD1	TRBV29-1	TRBJ2-1	TGCAGCGGAAGGACAGGCGGGTGGATCTTC	CSGRTGGWIF
NA	NA	TRBV5-1	TRBJ2-7	TGCGCCAGCAGCTACCTGGCAGGATTTGCCTACGAGCAGTACTTC	CASSYLAGFAYEQYF
NA	TRBD1	TRBV24-1	TRBJ1-2	TGTGCCACCAGTGAGGGGGACAGCTATGGCTACACCTTC	CATSEGDSYGYTF
NA	TRBD2	TRBV19	TRBJ2-3	TGTGCCAGTACCAATAGAGGCTTTAGCGGGGGGATGAGGACAGATACGCAGTATTTT	CASTNRGFSGGMRTDTQYF
NA	NA	TRBV19	TRBJ1-5	TGTGCCAGTAGTGGTGGGGTTGGGCAGCCCCAGCATTTT	CASSGGVGQPQHF
NA	NA	TRBV4-2	TRBJ2-1	TGTGCCAGCAGCCAAGATAGGCAAATGGCCATCTACAATGAGCAGTTCTTC	CASSQDRQMAIYNEQFF
NA	NA	TRBV19	TRBJ1-2	TGTGCCAGTAGTATAGGGCCGGGTTCGGGCTACACCTTC	CASSIGPGSGYTF
NA	NA	TRBV7-2	TRBJ2-5	TGTGCCAGCAGCGCCCGGGACTCGAGGGGAGAGACCCAGTACTTC	CASSARDSRGETQYF
NA	TRBD1	TRBV7-8	TRBJ1-2	TGTGCCAGCAGCAGGACAGGGGGAAGGGACTATGGCTACACCTTC	CASSRTGGRDYGYTF
NA	TRBD1	TRBV7-2	TRBJ1-6	TGTGCCAGCAGCTTTGGGGGGGACAGGCCCAAGAGAAATTCACCCCTCCACTTT	CASSFGGDRPKRNSPLHF
NA	NA	TRBV27	TRBJ2-7	TGTGCCAGCAGTCCCGAATGGACCGACTACGAGCAGTACTTC	CASSPEWTDYEQYF
NA	TRBD2	TRBV3-1/TRBV3-2	TRBJ2-1	TGTGCCAGCAGCCTCGGCGGGGGACTAGCGGGGGGTTCCCAGTTCTTC	CASSLGGGLAGGSQFF
NA	NA	TRBV10-3	TRBJ1-1	TGTGCCATCAGTTCCCAGATGAACACTGAAGCTTTCTTT	CAISSQMNTEAFF